These T cell receptor beta chains were read from a single sample in a study of cytomegalovirus exposure and HLA in healthy donors. TCRdb's copy holds only in-frame clones and misses some; the assay was immunoSEQ multiplex PCR. Of about 150,000 clones listed, 60% to 85% are singletons. Sequences were obtained from PBMCs. All receptors derive from a man aged 35 to 55 in good health and CMV-seropositive. Both conserved end residues are part of each CDR3. Each record gives: clone size, V gene, D gene, J gene, CDR3 DNA, CDR3 protein. A D gene is named only where the DNA matches it firmly. Clone size is not always given. Where it is, it says once, few, many or a class for expanded clones.

>NA|TRBV18|TRBD1|TRBJ2-7
TGTGCCAGCTCATCAAGACAGGGGCCCTACGAGCAGTACTTC
CASSSRQGPYEQYF
>once|TRBV10-1|TRBD2|TRBJ2-7
TGCGCCAGCAGCCTAGCGGGCCGCTTTTACGAGCAGTACTTC
CASSLAGRFYEQYF
>NA|TRBV19|NA|TRBJ1-2
TGTGCCAGTAGTAACCCGCCGGGACAAACTAACTATGGCTACACCTTC
CASSNPPGQTNYGYTF
>NA|TRBV11-2|NA|TRBJ2-1
TGTGCCAGCAGCCGGGGACTTAGCGAGGGCAATGAGCAGTTCTTC
CASSRGLSEGNEQFF
>NA|TRBV5-1|NA|TRBJ2-6
TGCGCCAGCAGCTTGAGCACAGGGACTGGGGCCAACGTCCTGACTTTC
CASSLSTGTGANVLTF
>NA|TRBV7-3|TRBD1|TRBJ2-1
TGTGCCAGCAGCTTAAGACAGGGCCATGAGCAGTTCTTC
CASSLRQGHEQFF
>NA|TRBV5-1|TRBD1|TRBJ2-7
TGCGCCAGCAGCTTAGGGGGCGAGGACGAGCAGTACTTC
CASSLGGEDEQYF
>NA|TRBV5-4|NA|TRBJ2-5
TGTGCCAGCAGCTTGGTAGCCGGGACCCAGTACTTC
CASSLVAGTQYF
>NA|TRBV6-5|NA|TRBJ1-1
TGTGCCAGCACAGACCCGGAGGGAACTGAAGCTTTCTTT
CASTDPEGTEAFF
>NA|TRBV5-6|TRBD2|TRBJ2-7
TGTGCCAGCAGCTTGGGGGGACTAGCTGACGACGAGCAGTACTTC
CASSLGGLADDEQYF
>NA|TRBV4-1|TRBD2|TRBJ2-1
TGCGCCAGCAGCCAAGAACGGCTAGCGGGAGGCGGTGAGCAGTTCTTC
CASSQERLAGGGEQFF
>NA|TRBV7-9|NA|TRBJ2-2
TGTGCCAGCAGCCGCCGACTAGCGAACACCGGGGAGCTGTTTTTT
CASSRRLANTGELFF
>NA|TRBV5-6|NA|TRBJ2-1
TGTGCCAGCAGCTTGGTGTTAGGGGTCGTCTACAATGAGCAGTTCTTC
CASSLVLGVVYNEQFF
>NA|TRBV28|TRBD1|TRBJ2-6
TGTGCCAGCAGGACACAGGGGGCTGGGGCCAACGTCCTGACTTTC
CASRTQGAGANVLTF
>once|TRBV10-3|NA|TRBJ2-3
TGTGCCATAACGTCTAGCGCCCAACGGACAGATACGCAGTATTTT
CAITSSAQRTDTQYF
>few|TRBV5-1|NA|TRBJ2-2
TGCGCCAGCAGCTTGGTCCCAGCGCGTTTGAACACCGGGGAGCTGTTTTTT
CASSLVPARLNTGELFF
>NA|TRBV5-1|TRBD2|TRBJ2-7
TGCGCCAGCAGCTTGGCTGGCGGGACTAGCGGGAAAGATTACGAGCAGTACTTC
CASSLAGGTSGKDYEQYF
>NA|TRBV2|NA|TRBJ2-2
TGTGCCAGCAGTGAATGGGGGGCGAACACCGGGGAGCTGTTTTTT
CASSEWGANTGELFF
>NA|TRBV28|NA|TRBJ1-1
TGTGTCAGCGGCCGGAACACTGAAGCGTTCTTT
CVSGRNTEAFF
>few|TRBV4-1|TRBD1|TRBJ1-1
TGCGCCAGCAGCCAACCGACAGGGGGAACTGAAGCTTTCTTT
CASSQPTGGTEAFF
>NA|TRBV29-1|NA|TRBJ1-1
TGCAGCGTTGAAGTACGTCGGGGAAATGAAGCTTTCTTT
CSVEVRRGNEAFF
>once|TRBV19|TRBD2|TRBJ2-2
TGTGCCAGTAGCCGCCCACTAGCGGGGATCACCGGGGAGCTGTTTTTT
CASSRPLAGITGELFF
>NA|TRBV2|NA|TRBJ2-1
TGTGCCAGCAGTGAGCAACCCCTGGAGACGTTCTTC
CASSEQPLETFF
>few|TRBV2|TRBD1|TRBJ1-6
TGTGCCTCAGGGGGTCAGGGACTTAATTCACCCCTCCACTTT
CASGGQGLNSPLHF
>NA|TRBV5-4|TRBD2|TRBJ2-7
TGTGCCAGCAGCTTGGGAGGGACTAGCGGGACCTACGAGCAGTACTTC
CASSLGGTSGTYEQYF
>NA|TRBV7-9|TRBD2|TRBJ2-1
TGTTCCAGCAGCTTTCTAGCGGGACATTTCTTC
CSSSFLAGHFF
>NA|TRBV9|NA|TRBJ2-3
TGTGCCAGCAGCTCCCGGACTAGCACAGATACGCAGTATTTT
CASSSRTSTDTQYF
>NA|TRBV4-3|NA|TRBJ1-4
TGCGCCAGCAGCCAAGATCGGGTCTTGGAAAAACTGTTTTTT
CASSQDRVLEKLFF
>NA|TRBV7-7|TRBD1|TRBJ1-4
TGTGCCAGCAGCTCTCCCCCAGGGGGGACAGGGTGGAGGCATGCAACTAATGAAAAACTGTTTTTT
CASSSPPGGTGWRHATNEKLFF
>NA|TRBV28|TRBD1|TRBJ2-5
TGTGCCAGCACCGTCCAGGGGGCGAGAGAGACCCAGTACTTC
CASTVQGARETQYF
>NA|TRBV7-2|NA|TRBJ2-2
TGTGCCAGCACTTACACCGGGGAGCTGTTTTTT
CASTYTGELFF
>NA|TRBV18|TRBD2|TRBJ2-1
TGTGCCAGCTCCGTAACCGGGACTAGCGGGGGGAATGAGCAGTTCTTC
CASSVTGTSGGNEQFF
>NA|TRBV2|TRBD2|TRBJ2-3
TGTGCCAGCCTACTAGCGGGAGGCCCCACAGATACGCAGTATTTT
CASLLAGGPTDTQYF
>NA|TRBV6-1|NA|TRBJ1-5
TGTGCCAGCAGTGAAGCCAGGGTCAGCTATAGCAATCAGCCCCAGCATTTT
CASSEARVSYSNQPQHF
>NA|TRBV2|NA|TRBJ1-5
TGTGCCAGCAGTGGGGCCAATCTTCATCAGCCCCAGCATTTT
CASSGANLHQPQHF
>NA|TRBV29-1|NA|TRBJ1-3
TGCAGCGTTGGAGGCTCTGGAAACACCATATATTTT
CSVGGSGNTIYF
>NA|TRBV19|TRBD2|TRBJ2-1
TGTGCCAGTAGTATAGGGGGACTAGGTAGCTATGAGCAGTTCTTC
CASSIGGLGSYEQFF
>NA|TRBV28|NA|TRBJ1-4
TGTGCCAGCAGTTTAGAGGGAAGATGGGAAAAACTGTTTTTT
CASSLEGRWEKLFF